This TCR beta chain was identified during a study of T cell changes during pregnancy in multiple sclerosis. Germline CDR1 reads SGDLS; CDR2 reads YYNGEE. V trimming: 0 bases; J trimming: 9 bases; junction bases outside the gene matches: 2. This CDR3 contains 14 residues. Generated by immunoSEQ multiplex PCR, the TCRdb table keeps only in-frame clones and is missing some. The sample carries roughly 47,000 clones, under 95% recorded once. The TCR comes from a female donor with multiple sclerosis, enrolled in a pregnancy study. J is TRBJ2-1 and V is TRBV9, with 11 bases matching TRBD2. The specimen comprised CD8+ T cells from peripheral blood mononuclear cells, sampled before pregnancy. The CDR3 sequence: CASSVGLAGSEQFF. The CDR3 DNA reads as TGTGCCAGCAGCGTAGGACTAGCGGGATCTGAGCAGTTCTTC.